Each of the 26 T cell receptor beta chains below was sequenced from the same sample in a study of CD8 T cells in Susac syndrome. Random-hexamer reverse transcription was applied to about 0.5 to 1 ug RNA. Via MiXCR, TCRdb re-called the immunoSEQ multiplex PCR reads, giving one row per CDR3 protein. The sample holds approximately 200,000 distinct CDR3 sequences; approximately 95% are singletons and the top ten take 0.082%. The sequencing input was CD4+ T cells from PBMCs. Source of these receptors: a human donor with multiple sclerosis.

The genes are TRBV6-1 and TRBJ2-7; tentative D call: TRBD2 (6 bases). CDR3 length: 13 amino acids. Germline lookup yields CDR1 MNHNS and CDR2 SASEGT. The ends were cut back, 6 bases at V and 2 bases at J, with 11 bases in the middle. Here the CDR3 reads CASRLAGTYEQYF. DNA for the CDR3: TGTGCCAGCAGACTAGCAGGGACCTACGAGCAGTACTTC.

The V call is TRBV27, the J call TRBJ1-2; D possibly corresponds to TRBD1 (6 bases). The V gene lost 3 bases and the J gene lost 8 bases, with 13 bases spanning the gap. The CDR3 spans 13 residues. CDR1 and CDR2 (germline): MNHEY, SMNVEV (reference sequence). DNA for the CDR3: TGTGCCAGCAGTTTGAGGCAGGGGTACGGCTACACCTTC. This sequence encodes CASSLRQGYGYTF.

This clonotype was recorded a few times. V is TRBV7-2 and J is TRBJ2-5; D is ambiguous. Germline V lookup: CDR1 SGHTA, CDR2 FQGNSA. The CDR3 runs 13 residues. V was trimmed by 5 bases and J by 5 bases, leaving 12 bases between them. CDR3 residues: CASSPGVRETQYF. CDR3 DNA sequence: TGTGCCAGCAGCCCTGGGGTGCGGGAGACCCAGTACTTC.

This rearrangement joins TRBV5-1 to TRBJ2-2; 7 bases are a match to TRBD1. V dropped 6 bases and J dropped 1; count of bases not matched to a gene: 6. Germline-derived CDR1 and CDR2 are SGHRS and YFSETQ. This CDR3 is 15 amino acids long. The CDR3 loop is CASKGQTLNTGELFF. The CDR3 bases are TGCGCCAGCAAGGGACAGACCCTGAACACCGGGGAGCTGTTTTTT. Full variable domain (remainder filled in from reference TRBV5-1 and TRBJ2-2): KAGVTQTPRYLIKTRGQQVTLSCSPISGHRSVSWYQQTPGQGLQFLFEYFSETQRNKGNFPGRFSGRQFSNSRSEMNVSTLELGDSALYLCASKGQTLNTGELFFGEGSRLTVL.

V is TRBV25-1 and J is TRBJ1-1, with a weak D call TRBD1 (6 bases). V was cut by 0 bases and J by 0 bases, with 8 bases left in between. This CDR3 has 15 amino acids. Germline V lookup: CDR1 MGHDK, CDR2 SYGVNS. CDR3 nucleotide sequence: TGTGCCAGCAGTGAATACGGGACAATGAACACTGAAGCTTTCTTT. Translating it yields CASSEYGTMNTEAFF.

The sample holds one count of this clonotype. J is TRBJ2-1 and V is TRBV7-8; 8 bases line up with TRBD1. CDR1 and CDR2 from the germline V gene are SGHVS and FQNEAQ. The V segment lost 4 bases and the J segment 3 bases; nucleotides outside the gene matches: 5. The CDR3 runs 15 residues. DNA of the CDR3: TGTGCCAGCAGCTCCACCGGGACAGGCTACAATGAGCAGTTCTTC. It translates to CASSSTGTGYNEQFF. Supplemented by reference TRBV7-8 and TRBJ2-1, the full variable domain reads GAGVSQSPRYKVAKRGQDVALRCDPISGHVSLFWYQQALGQGPEFLTYFQNEAQLDKSGLPSDRFFAERPEGSVSTLKIQRTQQEDSAVYLCASSSTGTGYNEQFFGPGTRLTVL.

J is TRBJ2-1 and V is TRBV15, with 7 nucleotides matching TRBD1. The CDR3 runs 16 residues. The junction had 7 bases not matched to a gene; V was cut back by 3 bases and J by 2 bases. Germline CDR1 reads LNHNV; CDR2 reads YYDKDF (reference sequence). The CDR3 protein is CATSSVDRRTYNEQFF. The CDR3 region has the DNA TGTGCCACCAGCAGTGTGGACAGGCGAACCTACAATGAGCAGTTCTTC.

The CDR3 DNA is TGCAGTGCTAGAGGAGCATTGGGACTAGCGGGGGTCTACAATGAGCAGTTCTTC. It specifies CSARGALGLAGVYNEQFF. The chain couples TRBV20-1 to TRBJ2-1; 14 bases align to TRBD2. CDR1 is DFQATT, CDR2 SNEGSKA, per germline (reference sequence). With V trimmed by 1 base and J by 3 bases, 8 bases remained unmatched. This CDR3 is built from 18 residues.

The V gene is TRBV30, the J gene TRBJ1-1; no clear D gene. The V gene's germline CDR1 is GTSNPN and CDR2 SVGIG (reference sequence). The CDR3 has 13 residues. V was shortened by 0 bases and J by 0 bases, with 5 bases between the two germline ends. The CDR3 coding sequence is TGTGCCTGGAGTGTATCAGTGAACACTGAAGCTTTCTTT. This sequence encodes CAWSVSVNTEAFF.

In DNA form, the CDR3 reads TGCAGCGCAGAACCTAGCGGTAGCCAAGAGACCCAGTACTTC. Its protein product is CSAEPSGSQETQYF. This chain connects TRBV29-1 to TRBJ2-5; the match to TRBD2 covers 7 bases. J lost 1 base, V lost 7 bases, and 9 bases had no gene match. The CDR3 consists of 14 residues. The germline V gene has CDR1 SQVTM and CDR2 ANQGSEA.

This sequence joins TRBV12-3 or TRBV12-4 and TRBJ2-6; D is uncertain. V was trimmed by 3 bases and J by 0 bases, leaving 18 bases between them. The CDR3 sequence is 19 residues long. The CDR3 sequence: CASSFPPYLAHSGANVLTF. In DNA, the CDR3 is TGTGCCAGCAGTTTCCCGCCCTACTTGGCCCACTCTGGGGCCAACGTCCTGACTTTC.

V usage is TRBV5-1 and J usage is TRBJ2-7, with 8 bases lining up with TRBD1. The V gene's germline CDR1 is SGHRS and CDR2 YFSETQ. The CDR3 loop spans 14 amino acids. Germline trimming cut 0 bases from V and 5 bases from J; bases unmatched to any gene: 4. CDR3 nucleotide sequence: TGCGCCAGCAGCTTGGGGGACAGGCTCAACGAGCAGTACTTC. Residues: CASSLGDRLNEQYF.

The chain couples TRBV3-1 to TRBJ2-3, with TRBD2 as a possible D gene (5 bases). The V gene's germline CDR1 is LGHDT and CDR2 YNNKEL (reference sequence). The length of the CDR3 is 18 residues. Between the trimmed V and J ends, which lost 4 bases and 0 bases, there was a span of 20 bases. The CDR3 sequence is CASSPGNYRIASTDTQYF. The CDR3, as DNA: TGTGCCAGCAGCCCAGGTAACTATCGGATAGCGAGCACAGATACGCAGTATTTT.

The gene calls are TRBV27 and TRBJ2-3; D uncertain. Trimming cost V 3 bases and J 6 bases, with 10 bases left between them. The CDR3 runs 13 residues. Germline CDR1 is MNHEY and CDR2 is SMNVEV (reference sequence). This CDR3 is CASSFWGTDTQYF. The CDR3 DNA is TGTGCCAGCAGTTTCTGGGGTACCGATACGCAGTATTTT.

This clonotype occurred once. The genes are TRBV2 and TRBJ1-2, with D possibly TRBD1 on 5 matching bases. Germline V gene lookup returns CDR1 SNHLY and CDR2 FYNNEI. Trimming took off 6 bases at V and 4 bases at J, with 15 bases between the two ends. The CDR3 consists of 14 residues. The CDR3 sequence: CASSEGGGAYGYTF. CDR3 coding DNA: TGTGCCAGCAGCGAGGGCGGGGGAGCCTATGGCTACACCTTC.

The J gene is TRBJ1-5, the V gene TRBV12-3 or TRBV12-4; D remains unclear. Trimming removed 7 bases from V and 0 bases from J, with 7 bases in between. The CDR3 spans 13 residues. CDR3 DNA: TGTGCCAGCACCCCCAATAGCAATCAGCCCCAGCATTTT. It specifies CASTPNSNQPQHF.

The CDR3 region has the DNA TGTGCCAGCAGCCAAGTACCGACAGGATCCCAGTTCTTC. Protein: CASSQVPTGSQFF. The J gene is TRBJ2-1, the V gene TRBV14, with a tentative D call TRBD1 (6 bases). Trimming left V 1 base short and J 13 bases short, with 14 bases between. The germline CDR1 and CDR2 sequences are SGHDN and FVKESK. This CDR3 contains 13 residues. The whole variable domain, remainder taken from reference TRBV14 and TRBJ2-1, is EAGVTQFPSHSVIEKGQTVTLRCDPISGHDNLYWYRRVMGKEIKFLLHFVKESKQDESGMPNNRFLAERTGGTYSTLKVQPAELEDSGVYFCASSQVPTGSQFFGPGTRLTVL.

The chain joins TRBV29-1 to TRBJ1-2; 8 positions agree with TRBD1. V gave up 5 bases and J gave up 4 bases; unmatched junction bases: 6. Germline lookup yields CDR1 SQVTM and CDR2 ANQGSEA. The CDR3 runs 13 residues. The CDR3 DNA reads TGCAGCGTTTGGACAGGACAGGGCTATGGCTACACCTTC. Amino acids: CSVWTGQGYGYTF.

V is TRBV12-3 or TRBV12-4 and J is TRBJ1-2, with no clear D. The CDR3 has 16 residues. V was pared by 5 bases and J by 8 bases, with 24 bases between. CDR3 amino acids: CASSPTYGSRREGYTF. DNA of the CDR3: TGTGCCAGCAGTCCGACTTACGGATCGAGAAGGGAGGGCTACACCTTC.

This rearrangement joins TRBV6-1 to TRBJ1-1; no definite D call. V was pared by 11 bases and J by 10 bases, with 23 bases between. CDR3 length: 13 residues. Per germline, CDR1 MNHNS and CDR2 SASEGT. As DNA, the CDR3 is TGTGCCTCATATTTATCGCAGAGCGGGCGAGCTTTCTTT. Protein sequence: CASYLSQSGRAFF.

This chain links TRBV20-1 with TRBJ2-7, with 9 bases lining up with TRBD1. J lost 4 bases, V lost 4 bases, and 5 bases had no gene match. The CDR3 is made up of 13 amino acids. The germline V gene encodes CDR1 DFQATT and CDR2 SNEGSKA (reference sequence). CDR3 sequence: CSATIGTGYEQYV. DNA of the CDR3: TGCAGTGCTACTATCGGGACAGGGTACGAGCAGTACGTC.

The chain joins TRBV3-1 to TRBJ2-3, with D maybe TRBD2 (7 bases). V lost 8 bases to trimming and J lost 0 bases, with 12 bases between them. The CDR3 contains 14 residues. CDR1 and CDR2 (germline): LGHDT, YNNKEL (reference sequence). In DNA, the CDR3 is TGTGCCAGCGGAGGGGGGGTGAGCACAGATACGCAGTATTTT. It encodes CASGGGVSTDTQYF.

This sequence joins TRBV4-2 and TRBJ2-5; the D gene is possibly TRBD2 (6 bases). V was clipped by 0 bases and J by 5 bases, with 10 bases between them. CDR3 length: 14 amino acids. The germline V gene encodes CDR1 LGHNA and CDR2 YNFKEQ. The CDR3 loop reads CASSQDASEETQYF. The CDR3 nucleotides read TGTGCCAGCAGCCAAGATGCTAGCGAGGAGACCCAGTACTTC.

The chain links TRBV27 to TRBJ1-2; 8 nucleotides agree with TRBD1. Per the germline V gene, CDR1 is MNHEY and CDR2 is SMNVEV (reference sequence). V shed 5 bases, J shed 8 bases, and the junction held 7 bases outside the gene matches. This CDR3 has 13 amino acids. CDR3 nucleotides: TGTGCCAGCAGTGCCCCAGGGGGCGGAGGCTACACCTTC. Translating it yields CASSAPGGGGYTF.

In this sample, this clonotype turned up a few times. This sequence joins TRBV21-1 and TRBJ2-7; TRBD1 reflects the table's D call only, with no check against the DNA. TRBV21-1 is marked as a pseudogene. CDR3 length: 14 residues. In DNA form, the CDR3 reads TGTGCCAGCAGCCGGGACAGGGCATCCTACGAGCAGTACTTC. Its protein product is CASSRDRASYEQYF.

The V gene is TRBV7-2, the J gene TRBJ1-5; D gene unclear. There are 14 residues in the CDR3. V was pared by 2 bases and J by 5 bases, with 10 bases between. In germline, CDR1 is SGHTA, CDR2 FQGNSA. The CDR3, as DNA: TGTGCCAGCAGCTTACTAAGGGTCGATCAGCCCCAGCATTTT. As protein: CASSLLRVDQPQHF.